The clone carrying this TCR beta chain has only one observation. Sequenced by immunoSEQ multiplex PCR; TCRdb stores in-frame clones only, minus some. There are around 310,000 clones in the sample; nearly 90% occur only once, and about 1% lies in the top ten. The V segment lost 2 bases and the J segment 7 bases; nucleotides outside the gene matches: 6. Per the germline V gene, CDR1 is MNHNY and CDR2 is SVGAGI (reference sequence). CDR3 length: 15 residues. The source of the sample is a study of blood T cell repertoires in COVID-19. Across the whole study: From T cells, B-cell-depleted T cells, or PBMCs came the material, which was cDNA or gDNA.

Sequencing was carried out using peripheral blood. This clonotype was obtained from a woman between 40 and 55 years old with COVID-19, enrolled during active disease. This rearrangement joins TRBV6-6 to TRBJ2-2; 8 nucleotides match TRBD1. This chain's CDR3 is CASSYRTGRGGELFF. In nucleotides, the CDR3 is TGTGCCAGCAGTTACAGGACAGGGCGGGGCGGGGAGCTGTTTTTT.